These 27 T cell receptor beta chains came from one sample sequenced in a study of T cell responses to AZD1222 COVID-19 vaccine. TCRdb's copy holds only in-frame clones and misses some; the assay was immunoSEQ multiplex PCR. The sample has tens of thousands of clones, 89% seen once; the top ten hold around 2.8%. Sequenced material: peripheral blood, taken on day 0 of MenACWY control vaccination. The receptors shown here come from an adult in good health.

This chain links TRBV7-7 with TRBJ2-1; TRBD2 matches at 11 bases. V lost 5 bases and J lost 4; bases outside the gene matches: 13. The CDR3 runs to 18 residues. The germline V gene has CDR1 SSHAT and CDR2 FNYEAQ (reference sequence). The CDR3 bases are TGTGCCAGCAGCCAGCAGTACACTAGCGGGGGAATATACAATGAGCAGTTCTTC. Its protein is CASSQQYTSGGIYNEQFF.

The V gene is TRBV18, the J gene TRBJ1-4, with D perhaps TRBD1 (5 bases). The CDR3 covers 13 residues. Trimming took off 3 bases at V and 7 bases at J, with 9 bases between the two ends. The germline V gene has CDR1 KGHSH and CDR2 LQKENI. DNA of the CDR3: TGTGCCAGCTCACCGGTCGGGGGTGAAAAACTGTTTTTT. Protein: CASSPVGGEKLFF.

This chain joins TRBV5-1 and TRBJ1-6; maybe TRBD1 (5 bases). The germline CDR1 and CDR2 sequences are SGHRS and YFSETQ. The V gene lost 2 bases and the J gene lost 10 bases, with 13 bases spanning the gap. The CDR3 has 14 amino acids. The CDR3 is CASSFTGAPSPLHF. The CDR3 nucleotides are TGCGCCAGCAGCTTTACTGGGGCCCCATCACCCCTCCACTTT.

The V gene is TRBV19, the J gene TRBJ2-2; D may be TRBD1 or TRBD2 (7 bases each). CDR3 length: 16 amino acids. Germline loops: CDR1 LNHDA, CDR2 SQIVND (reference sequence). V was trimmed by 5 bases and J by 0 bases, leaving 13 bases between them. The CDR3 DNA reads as TGTGCCAGTAGTGCCAGGGGGGGGCCGAACACCGGGGAGCTGTTTTTT. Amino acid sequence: CASSARGGPNTGELFF.

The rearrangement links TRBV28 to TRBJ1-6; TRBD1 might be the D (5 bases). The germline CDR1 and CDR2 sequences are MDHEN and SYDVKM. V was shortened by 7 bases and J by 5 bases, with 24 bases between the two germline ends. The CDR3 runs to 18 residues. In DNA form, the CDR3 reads TGTGCCAGCAAAGCCCGGGGGTCGGGGATCCTCAATAATTCACCCCTCCACTTT. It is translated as CASKARGSGILNNSPLHF.

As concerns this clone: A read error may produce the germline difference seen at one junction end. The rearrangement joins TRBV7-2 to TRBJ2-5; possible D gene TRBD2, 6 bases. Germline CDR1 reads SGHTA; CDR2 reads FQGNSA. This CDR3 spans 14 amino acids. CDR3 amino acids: CASATGGVQEAQYF. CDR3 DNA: TGTGCCAGCGCCACAGGAGGGGTCCAAGAGGCCCAGTACTTC.

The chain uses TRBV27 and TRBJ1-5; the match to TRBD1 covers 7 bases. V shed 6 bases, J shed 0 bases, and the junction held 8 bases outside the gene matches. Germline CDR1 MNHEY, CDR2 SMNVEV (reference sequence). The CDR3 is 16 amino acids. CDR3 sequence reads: CASRAGQILSNQPQHF. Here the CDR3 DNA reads TGTGCCAGCAGAGCGGGACAGATACTTAGCAATCAGCCCCAGCATTTT.

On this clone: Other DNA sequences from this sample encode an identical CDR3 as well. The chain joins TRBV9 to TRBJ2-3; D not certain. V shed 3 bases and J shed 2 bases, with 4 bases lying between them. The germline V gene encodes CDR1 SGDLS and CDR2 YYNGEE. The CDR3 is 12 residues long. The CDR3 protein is CASSAYTDTQYF. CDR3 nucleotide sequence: TGTGCCAGCAGCGCCTACACAGATACGCAGTATTTT. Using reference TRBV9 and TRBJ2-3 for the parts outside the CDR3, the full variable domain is DSGVTQTPKHLITATGQRVTLRCSPRSGDLSVYWYQQSLDQGLQFLIQYYNGEERAKGNILERFSAQQFPDLHSELNLSSLELGDSALYFCASSAYTDTQYFGPGTRLTVL.

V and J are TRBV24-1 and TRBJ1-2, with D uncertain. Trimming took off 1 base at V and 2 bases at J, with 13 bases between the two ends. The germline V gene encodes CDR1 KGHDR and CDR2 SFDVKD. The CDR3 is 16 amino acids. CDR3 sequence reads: CATSDLRGIGNYGYTF. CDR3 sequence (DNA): TGTGCCACCAGTGATTTACGGGGAATCGGGAACTATGGCTACACCTTC.

CDR3 nucleotides: TGTGCCAGCAGCCATCGGGACAGCGAAAAACTGTTTTTT. Translating gives CASSHRDSEKLFF. The chain links TRBV13 to TRBJ1-4; 7 bases map to TRBD1. J was trimmed by 8 bases and V by 5 bases; bases with no gene match: 5. CDR1 and CDR2 from the germline V gene are PRHDT and FYEKMQ (reference sequence). The CDR3 is 13 amino acids. Looking up the rest from reference TRBV13 and TRBJ1-4 gives the full variable domain: AAGVIQSPRHLIKEKRETATLKCYPIPRHDTVYWYQQGPGQDPQFLISFYEKMQSDKGSIPDRFSAQQFSDYHSELNMSSLELGDSALYFCASSHRDSEKLFFGSGTQLSVL.

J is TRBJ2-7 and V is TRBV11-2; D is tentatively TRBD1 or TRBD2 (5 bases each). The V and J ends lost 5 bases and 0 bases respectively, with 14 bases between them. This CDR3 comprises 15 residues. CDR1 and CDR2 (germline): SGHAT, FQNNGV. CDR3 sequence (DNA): TGTGCCAGCAGCCCCGGGGCACGAAGCTCCTACGAGCAGTACTTC. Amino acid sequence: CASSPGARSSYEQYF.

CDR3 sequence reads: CASSLVGGETDTQYF. CDR3 sequence (DNA): TGTGCCAGCAGCTTAGTAGGGGGTGAAACAGATACGCAGTATTTT. This sequence joins TRBV11-2 and TRBJ2-3; D perhaps matches TRBD1 (6 bases). V lost 1 base to trimming and J lost 3 bases, with 11 bases between them. The germline V gene encodes CDR1 SGHAT and CDR2 FQNNGV. CDR3 length: 15 amino acids.

The CDR3 here is CASSFGGSDNQPQHF. The DNA of the CDR3 is TGTGCCAGCAGCTTTGGAGGCTCAGACAATCAGCCCCAGCATTTT. The V and J genes are TRBV5-5 and TRBJ1-5, with D unclear. V was trimmed by 2 bases and J by 3 bases, leaving 12 bases between them. The CDR3 loop spans 15 amino acids. From germline, CDR1 is SGHKS and CDR2 YYEKEE (reference sequence). The variable domain in full, with the rest retrieved from reference TRBV5-5 and TRBJ1-5, is DAGVTQSPTHLIKTRGQQVTLRCSPISGHKSVSWYQQVLGQGPQFIFQYYEKEERGRGNFPDRFSARQFPNYSSELNVNALLLGDSALYLCASSFGGSDNQPQHFGDGTRLSIL.

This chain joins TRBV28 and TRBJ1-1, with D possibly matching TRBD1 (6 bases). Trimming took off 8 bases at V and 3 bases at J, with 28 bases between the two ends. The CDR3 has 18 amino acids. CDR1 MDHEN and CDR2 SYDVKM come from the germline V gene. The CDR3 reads CASDSKRAGAGWYTEAFF. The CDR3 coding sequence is TGTGCCAGCGATAGTAAACGGGCGGGGGCTGGTTGGTACACTGAAGCTTTCTTT.

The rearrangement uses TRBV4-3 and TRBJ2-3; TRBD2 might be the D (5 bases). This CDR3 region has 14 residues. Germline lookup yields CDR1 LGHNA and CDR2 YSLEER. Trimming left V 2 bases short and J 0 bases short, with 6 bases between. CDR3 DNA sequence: TGCGCCAGCAGCCAACGACTAAGCACAGATACGCAGTATTTT. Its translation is CASSQRLSTDTQYF.

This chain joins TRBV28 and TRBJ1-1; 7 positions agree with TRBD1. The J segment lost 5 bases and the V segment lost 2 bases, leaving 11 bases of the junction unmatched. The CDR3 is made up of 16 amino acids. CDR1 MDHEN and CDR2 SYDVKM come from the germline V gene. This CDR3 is CASSLSWGQPGTEAFF. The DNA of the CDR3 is TGTGCCAGCAGTTTAAGTTGGGGACAGCCCGGAACTGAAGCTTTCTTT.

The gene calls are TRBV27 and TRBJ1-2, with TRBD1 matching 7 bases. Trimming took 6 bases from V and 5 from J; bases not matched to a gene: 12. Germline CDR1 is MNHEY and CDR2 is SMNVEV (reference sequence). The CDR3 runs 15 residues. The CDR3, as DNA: TGTGCCAGCAGAAGGTTAGGGGGACAGACTTATGGCTACACCTTC. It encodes CASRRLGGQTYGYTF.

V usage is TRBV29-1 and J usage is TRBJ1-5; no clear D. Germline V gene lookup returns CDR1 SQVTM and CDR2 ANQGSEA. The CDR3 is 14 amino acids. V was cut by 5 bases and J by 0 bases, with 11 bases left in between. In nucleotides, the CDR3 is TGCAGCGTTTTGGACGGCTATAGCAATCAGCCCCAGCATTTT. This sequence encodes CSVLDGYSNQPQHF.

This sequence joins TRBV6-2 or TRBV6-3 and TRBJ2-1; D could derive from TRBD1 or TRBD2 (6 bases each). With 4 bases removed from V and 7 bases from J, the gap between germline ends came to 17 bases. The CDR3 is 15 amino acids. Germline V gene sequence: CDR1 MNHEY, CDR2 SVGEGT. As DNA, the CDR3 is TGTGCCAGCAGTTCTAGGGGGGTGGTTCGTAATGAGCAGTTCTTC. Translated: CASSSRGVVRNEQFF.

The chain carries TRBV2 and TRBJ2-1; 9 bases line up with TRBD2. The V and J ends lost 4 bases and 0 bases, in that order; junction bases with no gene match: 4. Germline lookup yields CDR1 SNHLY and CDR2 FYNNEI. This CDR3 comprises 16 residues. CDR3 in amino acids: CASSGAGGPSYNEQFF. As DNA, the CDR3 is TGTGCCAGCAGTGGGGCGGGGGGGCCCTCCTACAATGAGCAGTTCTTC.

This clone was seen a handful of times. CDR3 sequence reads: CASSQGQGNTEAFF. The CDR3 DNA sequence: TGCGCCAGCAGCCAAGGGCAGGGGAACACTGAAGCTTTCTTT. The chain combines TRBV4-3 with TRBJ1-1; possible D gene TRBD1, 5 bases. V was pared by 1 base and J by 1 base, with 7 bases between. In germline, CDR1 is LGHNA, CDR2 YSLEER. The CDR3 has 14 amino acids.

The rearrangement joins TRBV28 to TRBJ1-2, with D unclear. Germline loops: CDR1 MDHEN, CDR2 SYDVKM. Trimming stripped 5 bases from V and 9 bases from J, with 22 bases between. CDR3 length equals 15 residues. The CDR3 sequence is CASSRLAGETGSYTF. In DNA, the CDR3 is TGTGCCAGCAGTAGGCTGGCGGGAGAGACGGGCAGCTACACCTTC.

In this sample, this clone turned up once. CDR3 nucleotide sequence: TGCGCCAGCACCAGAGATGGGGGAGATACGCAGTATTTT. This codes for CASTRDGGDTQYF. The chain links TRBV10-1 to TRBJ2-3; D is tentatively TRBD1 or TRBD2 (5 bases each). This CDR3 region has 13 residues. V dropped 7 bases and J dropped 5 bases, with 13 bases sitting between them. Looked up from germline, CDR1 is WNHNN and CDR2 is SYGVQD (reference sequence).

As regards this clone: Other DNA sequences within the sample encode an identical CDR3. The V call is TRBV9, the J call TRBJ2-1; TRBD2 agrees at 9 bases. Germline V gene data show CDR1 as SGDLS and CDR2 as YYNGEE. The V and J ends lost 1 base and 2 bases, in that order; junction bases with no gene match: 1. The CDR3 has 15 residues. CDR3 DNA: TGTGCCAGCAGCGTAAGCGGGGGGCCCTACAATGAGCAGTTCTTC. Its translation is CASSVSGGPYNEQFF. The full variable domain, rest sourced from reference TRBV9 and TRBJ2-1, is DSGVTQTPKHLITATGQRVTLRCSPRSGDLSVYWYQQSLDQGLQFLIQYYNGEERAKGNILERFSAQQFPDLHSELNLSSLELGDSALYFCASSVSGGPYNEQFFGPGTRLTVL.

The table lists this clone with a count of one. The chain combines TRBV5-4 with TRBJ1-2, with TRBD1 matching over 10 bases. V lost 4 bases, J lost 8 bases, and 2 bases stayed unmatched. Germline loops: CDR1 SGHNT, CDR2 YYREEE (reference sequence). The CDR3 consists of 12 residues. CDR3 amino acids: CASSETGGGYTF. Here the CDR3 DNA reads TGTGCCAGCAGCGAGACAGGGGGCGGCTACACCTTC.

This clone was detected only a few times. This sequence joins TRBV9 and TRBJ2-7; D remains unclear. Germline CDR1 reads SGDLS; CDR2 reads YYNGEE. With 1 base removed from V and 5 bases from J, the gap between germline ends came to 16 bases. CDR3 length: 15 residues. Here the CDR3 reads CASSVSVDPDHEQYF. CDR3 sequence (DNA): TGTGCCAGCAGCGTAAGTGTCGACCCGGACCACGAGCAGTACTTC.

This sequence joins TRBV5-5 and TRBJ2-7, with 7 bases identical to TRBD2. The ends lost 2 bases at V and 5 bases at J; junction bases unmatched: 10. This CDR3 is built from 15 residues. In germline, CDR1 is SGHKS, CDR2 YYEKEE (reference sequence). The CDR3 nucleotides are TGTGCCAGCAGCTTTCTTGGCCGCGCGGGGGACGAGCAGTACTTC. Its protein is CASSFLGRAGDEQYF. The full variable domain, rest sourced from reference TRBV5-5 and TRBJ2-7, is DAGVTQSPTHLIKTRGQQVTLRCSPISGHKSVSWYQQVLGQGPQFIFQYYEKEERGRGNFPDRFSARQFPNYSSELNVNALLLGDSALYLCASSFLGRAGDEQYFGPGTRLTVT.